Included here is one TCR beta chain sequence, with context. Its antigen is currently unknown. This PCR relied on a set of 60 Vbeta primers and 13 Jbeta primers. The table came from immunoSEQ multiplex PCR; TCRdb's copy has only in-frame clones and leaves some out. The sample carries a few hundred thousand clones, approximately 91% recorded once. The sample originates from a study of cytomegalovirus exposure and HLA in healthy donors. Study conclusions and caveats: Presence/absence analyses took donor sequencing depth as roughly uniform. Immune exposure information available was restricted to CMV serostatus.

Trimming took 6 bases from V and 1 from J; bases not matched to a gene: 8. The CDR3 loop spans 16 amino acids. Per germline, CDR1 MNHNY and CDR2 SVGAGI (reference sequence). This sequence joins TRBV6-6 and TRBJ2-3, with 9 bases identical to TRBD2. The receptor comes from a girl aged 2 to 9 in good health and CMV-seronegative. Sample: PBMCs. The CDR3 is CASSNLKRGGTDTQYF. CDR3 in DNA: TGTGCCAGCAGCAACCTCAAGCGGGGGGGCACAGATACGCAGTATTTT.